A single sample gave rise to the 12 T cell receptor beta chains below, sequenced in a study of identifying expanded T cells in peripheral blood. Only in-frame clones appear in the TCRdb table, and some are missing; sequencing was by immunoSEQ multiplex PCR. This table holds approximately 100,000 clones, about nine tenths found once. The sequencing input was blood. The receptors come from a person aged 18 to 70 in good health.

The CDR3 protein is CASSPDLGLGTEAFF. The CDR3 nucleotides are TGTGCCAGCAGCCCAGACTTGGGGTTAGGCACTGAAGCTTTCTTT. The V call is TRBV11-2, the J call TRBJ1-1; no firm D call. CDR1 is SGHAT, CDR2 FQNNGV, per germline. V was trimmed by 5 bases and J by 4 bases, leaving 17 bases between them. The CDR3 extends over 15 amino acids.

The chain uses TRBV6-1 and TRBJ2-3; D call uncertain. From germline, CDR1 is MNHNS and CDR2 SASEGT. CDR3 size: 13 residues. The ends were cut back, 7 bases at V and 1 base at J, with 9 bases in the middle. The CDR3 here is CASTDSGTDTQYF. The CDR3 nucleotides are TGTGCCAGCACTGACTCCGGCACAGATACGCAGTATTTT.

The V call is TRBV30, the J call TRBJ1-5, with D unclear. Per the germline V gene, CDR1 is GTSNPN and CDR2 is SVGIG (reference sequence). There are 14 residues in the CDR3. The V gene lost 4 bases and the J gene lost 2 bases, with 12 bases spanning the gap. CDR3 protein: CAWNALGGNQPQHF. CDR3 in DNA: TGTGCCTGGAACGCCCTAGGAGGCAATCAGCCCCAGCATTTT.

The chain is built from TRBV6-5 and TRBJ2-7; the match to TRBD2 covers 12 bases. The CDR3 totals 15 residues. V was pared by 6 bases and J by 2 bases, with 5 bases of the junction left unmatched. The germline gives CDR1 MNHEY, CDR2 SVGAGI. CDR3 in amino acids: CASRSLAGGTYEQYF. CDR3 sequence (DNA): TGTGCCAGCAGATCCCTAGCGGGAGGGACCTACGAGCAGTACTTC.

This clone was recorded a few times. The chain couples TRBV5-1 to TRBJ2-5; no firm D call. Germline V gives CDR1 SGHRS, CDR2 YFSETQ. The V end was cut by 0 bases, the J end by 0 bases, with 9 bases between. There are 15 residues in the CDR3. CDR3 region: CASSLGSVYQETQYF. CDR3 DNA sequence: TGCGCCAGCAGCTTGGGATCCGTTTACCAAGAGACCCAGTACTTC.

The chain uses TRBV30 and TRBJ1-2; D uncertain. V was pared by 2 bases and J by 3 bases, with 13 bases between. This CDR3 has 14 amino acids. CDR1 GTSNPN and CDR2 SVGIG come from the germline V gene (reference sequence). The DNA for the CDR3 is TGTGCCTGGAGTCCTTCGGGGATAGACTATGGCTACACCTTC. Its protein is CAWSPSGIDYGYTF. Using reference TRBV30 and TRBJ1-2 for the parts outside the CDR3, the full variable domain is SQTIHQWPATLVQPVGSPLSLECTVEGTSNPNLYWYRQAAGRGLQLLFYSVGIGQISSEVPQNLSASRPQDRQFILSSKKLLLSDSGFYLCAWSPSGIDYGYTFGSGTRLTVV.

This sequence joins TRBV6-1 and TRBJ2-5; 8 bases match TRBD1. Trimming at V came to 8 bases and at J to 1 base, leaving 3 bases not matched to a gene. CDR1 is MNHNS and CDR2 is SASEGT in the germline V gene. The CDR3 length is 13 residues. The CDR3: CASGGQVQETQYF. In nucleotides, the CDR3 is TGTGCCAGCGGGGGACAGGTCCAAGAGACCCAGTACTTC.

On this clone: The same CDR3 is also encoded by other DNA sequences in this sample. The V and J genes are TRBV5-4 and TRBJ2-7; perhaps TRBD2 as D (5 bases). The germline CDR1 and CDR2 sequences are SGHNT and YYREEE (reference sequence). V shed 4 bases and J shed 0 bases, with 5 bases lying between them. This CDR3 contains 12 residues. The CDR3 spells CASSRDSYEQYF. As DNA, the CDR3 is TGTGCCAGCAGCCGGGACTCCTACGAGCAGTACTTC.

The rearrangement links TRBV7-9 to TRBJ2-1; TRBD1 might be the D (6 bases). CDR1 SEHNR and CDR2 FQNEAQ come from the germline V gene (reference sequence). The germline V and J ends were trimmed by 5 bases and 5 bases, with 10 bases remaining between them. The CDR3 spans 13 residues. The CDR3 nucleotides are TGTGCCAGCAGCATAGGACAGCACAATGAGCAGTTCTTC. Its protein product is CASSIGQHNEQFF.

The chain joins TRBV6-6 to TRBJ2-3; D not certain. V lost 0 bases and J lost 0, with 7 bases in between. The CDR3 consists of 15 residues. Germline values: CDR1 MNHNY, CDR2 SVGAGI (reference sequence). CDR3 residues: CASSYSAPSTDTQYF. The CDR3 nucleotides are TGTGCCAGCAGTTACTCGGCGCCTAGCACAGATACGCAGTATTTT.

Comments on this clone: The identical CDR3 is also encoded by other nucleotide sequences in the sample. The chain joins TRBV6-4 to TRBJ2-2; D call uncertain. The CDR3 is 13 amino acids. Germline lookup yields CDR1 MRHNA and CDR2 SNTAGT. Between the trimmed V and J ends, which lost 0 bases and 3 bases, there was a span of 2 bases. CDR3 nucleotides: TGTGCCAGCAGTGACTCCGACACCGGGGAGCTGTTTTTT. Its translation: CASSDSDTGELFF.

The CDR3 sequence: CASSQGLENTGELFF. The DNA of the CDR3 is TGCGCCAGCAGCCAAGGTCTGGAGAACACCGGGGAGCTGTTTTTT. The chain joins TRBV4-1 to TRBJ2-2; D unresolved. The CDR3 extends over 15 amino acids. Trimming pared 1 base from V and 1 base from J, leaving 7 bases between. Looked up from germline, CDR1 is MGHRA and CDR2 is YSYEKL.